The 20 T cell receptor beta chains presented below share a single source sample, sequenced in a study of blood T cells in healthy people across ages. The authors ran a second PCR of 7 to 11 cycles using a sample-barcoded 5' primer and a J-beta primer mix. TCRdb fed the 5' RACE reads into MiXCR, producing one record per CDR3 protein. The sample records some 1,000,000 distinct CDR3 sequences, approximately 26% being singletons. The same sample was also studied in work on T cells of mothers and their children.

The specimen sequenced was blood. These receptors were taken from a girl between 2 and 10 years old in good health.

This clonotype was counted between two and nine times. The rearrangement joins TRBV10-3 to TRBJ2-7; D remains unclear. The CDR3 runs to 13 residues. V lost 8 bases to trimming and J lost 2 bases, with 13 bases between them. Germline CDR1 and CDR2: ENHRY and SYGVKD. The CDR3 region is CAIALGDAYEQYF. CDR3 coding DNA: TGTGCCATCGCCTTGGGTGACGCCTACGAGCAGTACTTC.

The CDR3 nucleotides read TGTGCCAGCAGCTCCGCTCCCCTAGCGGGGAATACGCAGTATTTT. This translates into CASSSAPLAGNTQYF. This chain joins TRBV11-2 and TRBJ2-3; 9 nucleotides align to TRBD2. Trimming cost V 4 bases and J 7 bases; bases outside gene matches: 9. Germline-derived CDR1 and CDR2 are SGHAT and FQNNGV. The CDR3 totals 15 residues.

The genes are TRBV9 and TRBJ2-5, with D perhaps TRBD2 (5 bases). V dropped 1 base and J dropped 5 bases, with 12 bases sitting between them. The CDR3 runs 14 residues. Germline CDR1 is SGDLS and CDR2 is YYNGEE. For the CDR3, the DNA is TGTGCCAGCAGCGTATGGGAAACGGGGGAGACCCAGTACTTC. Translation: CASSVWETGETQYF.

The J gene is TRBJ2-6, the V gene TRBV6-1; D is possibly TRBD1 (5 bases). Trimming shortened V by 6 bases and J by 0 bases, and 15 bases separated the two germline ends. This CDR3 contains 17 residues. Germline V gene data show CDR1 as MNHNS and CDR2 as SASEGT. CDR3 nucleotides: TGTGCCAGCAGCGACCCGACAGAACTCTCTGGGGCCAACGTCCTGACTTTC. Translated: CASSDPTELSGANVLTF.

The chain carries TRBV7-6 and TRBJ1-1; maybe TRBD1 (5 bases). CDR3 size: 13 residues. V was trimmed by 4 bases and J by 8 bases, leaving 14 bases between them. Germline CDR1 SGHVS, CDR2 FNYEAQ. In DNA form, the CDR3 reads TGTGCCAGCAGCTACCGACCCGACAGAGAAGCTTTCTTT. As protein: CASSYRPDREAFF.

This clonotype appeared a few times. The CDR3 loop is CASSQDLTTSRVKNIQYF. CDR3 bases: TGCGCCAGCAGCCAAGACCTGACAACTTCCCGGGTCAAAAACATTCAGTACTTC. The chain recombines TRBV4-1 with TRBJ2-4, with D unclear. The CDR3 runs to 18 residues. Germline CDR1 reads MGHRA; CDR2 reads YSYEKL. Trimming took 0 bases from V and 3 from J, leaving 18 bases between them.

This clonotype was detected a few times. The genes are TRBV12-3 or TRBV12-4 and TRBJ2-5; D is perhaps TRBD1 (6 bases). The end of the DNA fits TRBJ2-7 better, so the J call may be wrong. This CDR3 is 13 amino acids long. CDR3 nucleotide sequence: TGTGCCAGCAGTTTAGTTCCCAGGGGCGAGCAGTACTTC. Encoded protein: CASSLVPRGEQYF.

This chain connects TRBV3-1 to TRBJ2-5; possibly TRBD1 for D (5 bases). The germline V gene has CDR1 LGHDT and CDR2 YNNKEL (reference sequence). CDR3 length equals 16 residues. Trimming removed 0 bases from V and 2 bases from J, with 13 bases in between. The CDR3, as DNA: TGTGCCAGCAGCCAAGACCTATCGCAGGGTCAAGAGACCCAGTACTTC. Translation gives CASSQDLSQGQETQYF.

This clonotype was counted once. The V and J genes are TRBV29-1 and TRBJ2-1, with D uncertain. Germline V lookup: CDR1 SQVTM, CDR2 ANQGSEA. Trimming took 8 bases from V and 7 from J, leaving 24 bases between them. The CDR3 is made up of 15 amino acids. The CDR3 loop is CSPGRGTVPENEQFF. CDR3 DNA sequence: TGCAGCCCAGGTAGAGGAACAGTCCCGGAGAATGAGCAGTTCTTC.

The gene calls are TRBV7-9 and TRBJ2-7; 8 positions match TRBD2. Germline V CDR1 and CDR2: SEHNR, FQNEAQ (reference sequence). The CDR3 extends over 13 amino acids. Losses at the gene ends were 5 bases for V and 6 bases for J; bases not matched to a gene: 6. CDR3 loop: CASSPAGGLEQYF. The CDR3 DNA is TGTGCCAGCAGCCCCGCGGGGGGTCTCGAGCAGTACTTC.

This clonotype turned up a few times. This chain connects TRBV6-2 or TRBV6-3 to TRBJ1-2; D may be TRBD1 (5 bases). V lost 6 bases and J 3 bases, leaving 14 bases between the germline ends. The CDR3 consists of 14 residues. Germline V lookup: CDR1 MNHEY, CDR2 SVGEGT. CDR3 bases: TGTGCCAGCAGGATTCCGGGGCTACACTATGGCTACACCTTC. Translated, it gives CASRIPGLHYGYTF.

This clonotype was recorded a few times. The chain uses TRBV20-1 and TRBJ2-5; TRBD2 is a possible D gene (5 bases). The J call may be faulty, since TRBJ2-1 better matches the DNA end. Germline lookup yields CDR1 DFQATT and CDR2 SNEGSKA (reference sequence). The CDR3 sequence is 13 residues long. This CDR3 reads CSAPLEVVNEQFF. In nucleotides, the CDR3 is TGCAGTGCTCCTTTGGAGGTTGTTAATGAGCAGTTCTTC.

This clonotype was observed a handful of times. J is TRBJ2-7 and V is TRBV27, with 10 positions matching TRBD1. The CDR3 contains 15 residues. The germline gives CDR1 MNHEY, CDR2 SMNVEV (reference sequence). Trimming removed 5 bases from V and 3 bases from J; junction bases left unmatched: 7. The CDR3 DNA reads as TGTGCCAGCAGTCAGAGGACAGGGGGGATCTACGAGCAGTACTTC. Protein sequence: CASSQRTGGIYEQYF.

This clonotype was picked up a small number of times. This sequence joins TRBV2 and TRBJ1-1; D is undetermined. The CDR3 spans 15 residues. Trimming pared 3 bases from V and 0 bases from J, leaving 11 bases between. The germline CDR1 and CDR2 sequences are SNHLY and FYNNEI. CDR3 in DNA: TGTGCCAGCAGTGAGGTGGCTGGCATGAACACTGAAGCTTTCTTT. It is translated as CASSEVAGMNTEAFF. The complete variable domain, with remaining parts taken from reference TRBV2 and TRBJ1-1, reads EPEVTQTPSHQVTQMGQEVILRCVPISNHLYFYWYRQILGQKVEFLVSFYNNEISEKSEIFDDQFSVERPDGSNFTLKIRSTKLEDSAMYFCASSEVAGMNTEAFFGQGTRLTVV.

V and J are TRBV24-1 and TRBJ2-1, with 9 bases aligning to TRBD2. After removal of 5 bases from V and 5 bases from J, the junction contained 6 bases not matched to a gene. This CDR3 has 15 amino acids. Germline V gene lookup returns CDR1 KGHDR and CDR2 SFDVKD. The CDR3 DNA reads TGTGCCACCAGTGTGGCGGGAGGGTGGAACAATGAGCAGTTCTTC. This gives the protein CATSVAGGWNNEQFF.

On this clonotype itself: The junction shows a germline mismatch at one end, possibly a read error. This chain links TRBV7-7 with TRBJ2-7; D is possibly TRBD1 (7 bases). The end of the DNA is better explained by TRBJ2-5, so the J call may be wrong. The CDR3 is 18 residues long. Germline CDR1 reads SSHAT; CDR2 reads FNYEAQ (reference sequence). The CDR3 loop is CASSLDYGGTAYQETQYF. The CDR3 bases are TGTGCTAGCAGCTTAGACTATGGCGGGACAGCGTACCAAGAGACCCAGTACTTC.

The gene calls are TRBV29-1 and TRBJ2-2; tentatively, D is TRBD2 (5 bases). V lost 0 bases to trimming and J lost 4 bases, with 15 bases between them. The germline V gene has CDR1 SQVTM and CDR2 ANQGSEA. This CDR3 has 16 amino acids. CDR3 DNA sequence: TGCAGCGTTGAAGACAATTTGAGGAGGAGCACCGGGGAGCTGTTTTTT. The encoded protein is CSVEDNLRRSTGELFF.

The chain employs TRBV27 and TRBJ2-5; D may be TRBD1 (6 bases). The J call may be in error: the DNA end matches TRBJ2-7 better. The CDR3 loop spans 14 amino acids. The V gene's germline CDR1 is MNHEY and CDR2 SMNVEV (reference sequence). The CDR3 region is CASSPGVRVYEQYF. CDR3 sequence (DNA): TGTGCCAGCAGCCCAGGGGTTAGGGTCTACGAGCAGTACTTC.

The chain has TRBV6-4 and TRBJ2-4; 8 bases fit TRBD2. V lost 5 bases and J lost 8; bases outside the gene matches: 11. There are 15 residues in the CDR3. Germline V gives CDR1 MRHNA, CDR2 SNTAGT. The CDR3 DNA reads TGTGCCAGCAGTCCCCGGGGGGGCGCAGGTGACATTCAGTACTTC. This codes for CASSPRGGAGDIQYF.

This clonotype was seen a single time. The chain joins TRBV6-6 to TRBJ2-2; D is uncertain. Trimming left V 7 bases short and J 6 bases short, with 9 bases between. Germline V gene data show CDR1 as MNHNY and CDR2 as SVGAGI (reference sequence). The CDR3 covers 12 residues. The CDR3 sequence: CASTYESGELFF. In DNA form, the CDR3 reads TGTGCCAGCACCTACGAGTCCGGGGAGCTGTTTTTT.